The 30 T cell receptor beta chains below all came from one sample that was sequenced in a study of spatial heterogeneity in lung cancer. Time point: sample taken at primary tumor resection. Unsorted whole RNA from tumor, nontumor lung or frozen PBMC underwent sequencing. TCRdb called the 5' RACE reads again in MiXCR, with one record for every CDR3 protein. The repertoire holds a few thousand distinct CDR3 sequences, with roughly 53% as singletons. The sample was PBMCs, taken at surgery. Receptors were obtained from a female donor with early-stage non-small cell lung cancer.

There are a few counts of this clonotype. The library was built for alpha chains, so this beta chain is an off-target read and its size means little. The chain uses TRBV5-5 and TRBJ2-2; 7 nucleotides align to TRBD1. The CDR3 loop spans 16 amino acids. Germline V gene lookup returns CDR1 SGHKS and CDR2 YYEKEE (reference sequence). Trimming removed 0 bases from V and 6 bases from J; junction bases left unmatched: 8. The CDR3 DNA follows: TGTGCCAGCAGCTTGGAGCGACAGGGAACTCCCGGGGAGCTGTTTTTT. Translation gives CASSLERQGTPGELFF. Full variable domain (remainder filled in from reference TRBV5-5 and TRBJ2-2): DAGVTQSPTHLIKTRGQQVTLRCSPISGHKSVSWYQQVLGQGPQFIFQYYEKEERGRGNFPDRFSARQFPNYSSELNVNALLLGDSALYLCASSLERQGTPGELFFGEGSRLTVL.

To note about this clonotype: This beta chain turned up in a library designed for alpha chains; as an off-target read, its abundance says little. V and J are TRBV11-2 and TRBJ2-7; TRBD1 matches 9 bases. The V gene end was trimmed by 1 base and the J gene end by 4 bases; junction bases not matched to a gene: 5. Germline V gene data show CDR1 as SGHAT and CDR2 as FQNNGV. The CDR3 is 15 residues long. CDR3 DNA sequence: TGTGCCAGCAGCTTAGGGACAGGGGACGTTTACGAGCAGTACGTC. It translates to CASSLGTGDVYEQYV.

With respect to this clonotype: With the library built for alpha chains, this beta chain is off target and its frequency is not meaningful. The chain combines TRBV5-1 with TRBJ2-1; the match to TRBD1 covers 9 bases. V gave up 5 bases and J gave up 2 bases; unmatched junction bases: 8. CDR3 size: 16 residues. CDR1 and CDR2 (germline): SGHRS, YFSETQ. This chain's CDR3 is CASRDTGTGPYNEQFF. Here the CDR3 DNA reads TGCGCCAGCAGGGATACCGGGACAGGGCCCTACAATGAGCAGTTCTTC.

Note on this clonotype: The library was prepared for alpha chains; this beta chain is a stray read, so its frequency means little. This rearrangement joins TRBV27 to TRBJ2-1, with no clear D. This CDR3 is built from 14 residues. Germline-derived CDR1 and CDR2 are MNHEY and SMNVEV (reference sequence). Trimming removed 5 bases at V and 6 bases at J, with 14 bases between. The CDR3 DNA reads TGTGCCAGCAGTCCCAGTGGGCGCGGCAATGAGCAGTTCTTC. This sequence encodes CASSPSGRGNEQFF.

In this sample, this clonotype turned up a few times. Little can be read into the size of this beta chain, an off-target read in a library designed for alpha chains. The V and J genes are TRBV7-8 and TRBJ2-7, with 13 positions matching TRBD2. Germline CDR1 SGHVS, CDR2 FQNEAQ. The length of the CDR3 is 17 residues. The J segment lost 0 bases and the V segment lost 1 base, leaving 3 bases of the junction unmatched. Here the CDR3 reads CASSLGGLAGSSYEQYV. The CDR3 DNA reads as TGTGCCAGCAGCTTAGGGGGACTAGCGGGGAGCTCCTACGAGCAGTACGTC.

With regard to this clonotype: This beta chain came through as a stray read in a library set up for alpha chains, and its size says little. V gene TRBV25-1 combines with J gene TRBJ2-1, with TRBD2 identical over 7 bases. This CDR3 has 15 residues. V dropped 2 bases and J dropped 2; count of bases not matched to a gene: 3. In germline, CDR1 is MGHDK, CDR2 SYGVNS. CDR3 amino acids: CASSEVGGAYNEQFF. CDR3 DNA: TGTGCCAGCAGTGAAGTGGGGGGGGCCTACAATGAGCAGTTCTTC.

Notes on this clonotype: This beta chain represents an off-target read in a library built for alpha chains; its size is of limited meaning. The chain combines TRBV7-9 with TRBJ1-1; D might be TRBD1 (5 bases). The V gene lost 1 base and the J gene lost 1 base, with 7 bases spanning the gap. The length of the CDR3 is 14 residues. The germline V gene encodes CDR1 SEHNR and CDR2 FQNEAQ (reference sequence). The CDR3 is CASSLGRANTEAFF. CDR3 bases: TGTGCCAGCAGCTTAGGCAGGGCGAACACTGAAGCTTTCTTT. Filled out from reference TRBV7-9 and TRBJ1-1, the complete variable domain reads DTGVSQNPRHKITKRGQNVTFRCDPISEHNRLYWYRQTLGQGPEFLTYFQNEAQLEKSRLLSDRFSAERPKGSFSTLEIQRTEQGDSAMYLCASSLGRANTEAFFGQGTRLTVV.

With respect to this clonotype: For a library built for alpha chains, this beta chain is a stray read; little rests on its size. The chain employs TRBV6-6 and TRBJ2-3; D remains ambiguous. The V end was cut by 7 bases, the J end by 1 base, with 6 bases between. Looked up from germline, CDR1 is MNHNY and CDR2 is SVGAGI (reference sequence). CDR3 length: 12 residues. The CDR3 here is CASNLGTDTQYF. Written as DNA, the CDR3 is TGTGCCAGCAACCTCGGCACAGATACGCAGTATTTT.

Comment on this clonotype: This beta chain is off target for a library built for alpha chains, so its abundance means little. V usage is TRBV11-3 and J usage is TRBJ2-2, with 9 positions matching TRBD2. CDR1 and CDR2 from the germline V gene are SGHNT and YENEEA. This CDR3 comprises 15 residues. J was trimmed by 4 bases and V by 6 bases; bases with no gene match: 6. The CDR3 DNA reads TGTGCCAGCAGATATAGCGGGAGTTCCACCGGGGAGCTGTTTTTT. It encodes CASRYSGSSTGELFF.

A remark on this clonotype: Since it is a stray read in a library aimed at alpha chains, this beta chain has a size that is not meaningful. V is TRBV5-5 and J is TRBJ2-7; D is perhaps TRBD1 or TRBD2 (5 bases each). The V gene's germline CDR1 is SGHKS and CDR2 YYEKEE (reference sequence). The V end lost 5 bases, the J end lost 6 bases, and 24 bases lay between the germline ends. The CDR3 is made up of 16 amino acids. CDR3 coding DNA: TGTGCCAGCAGGACTCTGACCGGGACGCCCGTTGGCGAGCAGTACTTC. Protein: CASRTLTGTPVGEQYF. The complete variable domain, with remaining parts taken from reference TRBV5-5 and TRBJ2-7, reads DAGVTQSPTHLIKTRGQQVTLRCSPISGHKSVSWYQQVLGQGPQFIFQYYEKEERGRGNFPDRFSARQFPNYSSELNVNALLLGDSALYLCASRTLTGTPVGEQYFGPGTRLTVT.

Of note for this clonotype: This beta chain is off target for a library built for alpha chains, so its abundance means little. The chain combines TRBV29-1 with TRBJ2-3; D is uncertain. V shed 7 bases and J shed 3 bases, with 8 bases lying between them. CDR1 and CDR2 from the germline V gene are SQVTM and ANQGSEA. CDR3 length: 11 residues. In DNA form, the CDR3 reads TGCAGCGCCGACACGACAGATACGCAGTATTTT. Its protein product is CSADTTDTQYF.

Remarks on this clonotype: The library was designed around alpha chains, so this beta chain is a stray read whose abundance carries little weight. The chain carries TRBV11-3 and TRBJ2-1; 7 nucleotides match TRBD1. J gave up 6 bases and V 3 bases, and 8 bases lay outside the gene matches. The CDR3 sequence is 15 residues long. Per the germline V gene, CDR1 is SGHNT and CDR2 is YENEEA. The CDR3: CASSFGTGVANEQFF. The CDR3 coding sequence is TGTGCCAGCAGCTTTGGCACAGGGGTAGCCAATGAGCAGTTCTTC.

This clonotype has just a few counts. Little can be read into the size of this beta chain, an off-target read in a library designed for alpha chains. The chain has TRBV28 and TRBJ2-4; 7 bases are shared with TRBD2. The CDR3 is 17 residues long. After removal of 6 bases from V and 9 bases from J, the junction contained 20 bases not matched to a gene. The germline CDR1 and CDR2 sequences are MDHEN and SYDVKM. Here the CDR3 DNA reads TGTGCCAGCAGCCCGGGGGGTATAGCCGGACTCGGGGGCATTCAGTACTTC. As protein: CASSPGGIAGLGGIQYF. Using reference TRBV28 and TRBJ2-4 for the parts outside the CDR3, the full variable domain is DVKVTQSSRYLVKRTGEKVFLECVQDMDHENMFWYRQDPGLGLRLIYFSYDVKMKEKGDIPEGYSVSREKKERFSLILESASTNQTSMYLCASSPGGIAGLGGIQYFGAGTRLSVL.

This clonotype was observed a handful of times. This beta chain is an unintended read in a library built for alpha chains; its size means little. This chain uses TRBV3-2 with TRBJ2-7. TRBV3-2 is a pseudogene. CDR3 size: 13 residues. The CDR3 nucleotides are TGTGCCAGCAGCCAAGAGAGGCTCTGCGAGCAGTACGTC. This codes for CASSQERLCEQYV.

Concerning this clonotype itself: This beta chain slipped into a library made for alpha chains as a stray read, so its size is not meaningful. V usage is TRBV28 and J usage is TRBJ2-1; 8 nucleotides agree with TRBD1. The CDR3 spans 16 residues. The V segment lost 6 bases and the J segment 2 bases; nucleotides outside the gene matches: 9. The germline V gene encodes CDR1 MDHEN and CDR2 SYDVKM. The CDR3 DNA reads TGTGCCAGCAGCCCAGGGGGCCATCGAACCTACAATGAGCAGTTCTTC. It translates to CASSPGGHRTYNEQFF.

Notes on this clonotype: The library was designed around alpha chains, so this beta chain is a stray read whose abundance carries little weight. This CDR3 is CASKGSTNEKLFF. The DNA for the CDR3 is TGTGCCAGCAAAGGATCAACTAATGAAAAACTGTTTTTT. The gene calls are TRBV6-2 or TRBV6-3 and TRBJ1-4; D not certain. Trimming pared 7 bases from V and 0 bases from J, leaving 6 bases between. In germline, CDR1 is MNHEY, CDR2 SVGEGT. This CDR3 region has 13 residues.

In the case of this clonotype: The size of this beta chain means little, since it is a stray read in a library made for alpha chains. The chain employs TRBV5-6 and TRBJ2-5, with D hard to call. The CDR3 extends over 11 amino acids. The germline V gene encodes CDR1 SGHDT and CDR2 YYEEEE. V lost 8 bases and J 5 bases, leaving 10 bases between the germline ends. The CDR3 reads CASTLGETQYF. In nucleotides, the CDR3 is TGTGCCAGTACTCTGGGGGAGACCCAGTACTTC.

About this clonotype itself: Since it is a stray read in a library aimed at alpha chains, this beta chain has a size that is not meaningful. The chain recombines TRBV7-9 with TRBJ2-7; 9 nucleotides agree with TRBD2. The trim removed 1 base at V and 2 bases at J, leaving 21 bases unmatched. The CDR3 covers 21 residues. Germline-derived CDR1 and CDR2 are SEHNR and FQNEAQ (reference sequence). CDR3 coding DNA: TGTGCCAGCAGCTTAGTTCGCTGGGCTAGCGGGACCCCCATAGGTGCCTACGAGCAGTACTTC. Translated: CASSLVRWASGTPIGAYEQYF. The full variable domain, its missing parts supplied by reference TRBV7-9 and TRBJ2-7, is DTGVSQNPRHKITKRGQNVTFRCDPISEHNRLYWYRQTLGQGPEFLTYFQNEAQLEKSRLLSDRFSAERPKGSFSTLEIQRTEQGDSAMYLCASSLVRWASGTPIGAYEQYFGPGTRLTVT.

This clonotype has just a few counts. The library was prepared for alpha chains; this beta chain is a stray read, so its frequency means little. This chain connects TRBV5-1 to TRBJ2-7; 9 positions match TRBD2. Germline V gives CDR1 SGHRS, CDR2 YFSETQ. J gave up 0 bases and V 0 bases, and 1 base lay outside the gene matches. This CDR3 has 15 amino acids. This chain's CDR3 is CASSLGLADSYEQYF. CDR3 nucleotide sequence: TGCGCCAGCAGCTTGGGACTAGCGGACTCCTACGAGCAGTACTTC.

This clonotype has just one count. Found in a library prepared for alpha chains, this beta chain is an off-target read, and its abundance has little meaning. The rearrangement links TRBV7-2 to TRBJ2-3; 7 bases are a match to TRBD1. The trim removed 5 bases at V and 4 bases at J, leaving 6 bases unmatched. The germline gives CDR1 SGHTA, CDR2 FQGNSA. CDR3 size: 14 residues. The CDR3 sequence is CASSLDRAPDTQYF. The CDR3 nucleotides are TGTGCCAGCAGCCTCGACAGGGCTCCAGATACGCAGTATTTT.

Of note for this clonotype: This beta chain turned up in a library designed for alpha chains; as an off-target read, its abundance says little. This chain connects TRBV19 to TRBJ2-7; 7 bases map to TRBD2. This CDR3 is 14 amino acids long. Trimming at V came to 2 bases and at J to 5 bases, leaving 6 bases not matched to a gene. Germline V gives CDR1 LNHDA, CDR2 SQIVND (reference sequence). This chain's CDR3 is CASSILAGEDEQYF. In DNA form, the CDR3 reads TGTGCCAGTAGTATACTGGCGGGGGAGGACGAGCAGTACTTC.

Concerning this clonotype itself: As an off-target read in a library built for alpha chains, this beta chain has a frequency of little significance. CDR3 in amino acids: CASSQEHRTNEKLFF. The CDR3 region has the DNA TGTGCCAGCAGCCAAGAGCACAGGACTAATGAAAAACTGTTTTTT. The gene calls are TRBV3-1 and TRBJ1-4; the D gene is possibly TRBD1 (5 bases). The CDR3 has 15 residues. Trimming removed 0 bases at V and 2 bases at J, with 7 bases between. CDR1 is LGHDT and CDR2 is YNNKEL in the germline V gene (reference sequence).

Notes on this clonotype: Since it is a stray read in a library aimed at alpha chains, this beta chain has a size that is not meaningful. The chain joins TRBV24-1 to TRBJ2-3; D is perhaps TRBD1 or TRBD2 (5 bases each). Germline CDR1 KGHDR, CDR2 SFDVKD. The germline V and J ends were trimmed by 0 bases and 6 bases, with 12 bases remaining between them. The CDR3 spans 15 residues. DNA for the CDR3: TGTGCCACCAGTGATTTGGGACGCCGGGACGATACGCAGTATTTT. It is translated as CATSDLGRRDDTQYF.

Regarding this clonotype: This beta chain is off target for a library built for alpha chains, so its abundance means little. This rearrangement joins TRBV6-2 or TRBV6-3 to TRBJ2-1; D is unclear. The CDR3 is 16 residues long. The germline gives CDR1 MNHEY, CDR2 SVGEGT. V lost 2 bases and J lost 6, with 17 bases in between. The CDR3 coding sequence is TGTGCCAGCAGTTACGATACGGTCCGACACGGCAATGAGCAGTTCTTC. It codes for CASSYDTVRHGNEQFF.

This clonotype has just one count. In a library made to pick up alpha chains, this beta chain is a stray read with a size that means little. This chain links TRBV7-2 with TRBJ2-3; tentative D call: TRBD1 (5 bases). V was clipped by 0 bases and J by 1 base, with 11 bases between them. CDR3 length equals 16 residues. Germline lookup yields CDR1 SGHTA and CDR2 FQGNSA. The CDR3 region has the DNA TGTGCCAGCAGCTTAGCGCGAAGGGGCGGCACAGATACGCAGTATTTT. As protein: CASSLARRGGTDTQYF.

About this clonotype: Because the library targeted alpha chains, this beta chain is an off-target read whose size means little. The J gene is TRBJ2-7, the V gene TRBV6-6; possibly TRBD2 for D (6 bases). V shed 5 bases and J shed 6 bases, with 14 bases lying between them. Germline CDR1 and CDR2: MNHNY and SVGAGI (reference sequence). This CDR3 region has 13 residues. CDR3 in amino acids: CASSQDYRGEQYF. CDR3 DNA sequence: TGTGCCAGCAGTCAGGACTATCGTGGCGAGCAGTACTTC.

Worth noting for this clonotype: This beta chain is an unintended read in a library built for alpha chains; its size means little. The V call is TRBV20-1, the J call TRBJ2-1; D is undetermined. There are 13 residues in the CDR3. Between the trimmed V and J ends, which lost 2 bases and 6 bases, there was a span of 11 bases. Germline CDR1 and CDR2: DFQATT and SNEGSKA (reference sequence). The CDR3: CSARSRVVNEQFF. Here the CDR3 DNA reads TGCAGTGCTAGATCCCGGGTAGTCAATGAGCAGTTCTTC.

About this clonotype: This beta chain is off target for a library built for alpha chains, so its abundance means little. This chain links TRBV2 with TRBJ2-3; 10 nucleotides match TRBD2. V gave up 6 bases and J gave up 7 bases; unmatched junction bases: 7. From germline, CDR1 is SNHLY and CDR2 FYNNEI. This CDR3 is 14 amino acids long. The CDR3: CASSRTSGMNTQYF. As DNA, the CDR3 is TGTGCCAGCAGCCGGACTAGCGGTATGAATACGCAGTATTTT. Variable domain in full (rest from reference TRBV2 and TRBJ2-3): EPEVTQTPSHQVTQMGQEVILRCVPISNHLYFYWYRQILGQKVEFLVSFYNNEISEKSEIFDDQFSVERPDGSNFTLKIRSTKLEDSAMYFCASSRTSGMNTQYFGPGTRLTVL.

As to this clonotype: This beta chain turned up in a library designed for alpha chains; as an off-target read, its abundance says little. The DNA for the CDR3 is TGTGCCAGCAGTTACTCGAAGGGGTCCGAGCAGTACTTC. It is translated as CASSYSKGSEQYF. This chain connects TRBV6-5 to TRBJ2-7; D possibly corresponds to TRBD1 (5 bases). CDR3 length: 13 amino acids. Trimming stripped 0 bases from V and 6 bases from J, with 9 bases between. Germline assignment: CDR1 MNHEY and CDR2 SVGAGI.

Worth noting for this clonotype: In a library made to pick up alpha chains, this beta chain is a stray read with a size that means little. The chain uses TRBV7-2 and TRBJ2-5; the D is unclear. Trimming cost V 0 bases and J 8 bases, with 13 bases left between them. Germline CDR1 is SGHTA and CDR2 is FQGNSA. The CDR3 length is 14 residues. CDR3 protein: CASSLATLSSTQYF. DNA of the CDR3: TGTGCCAGCAGCTTAGCGACACTGAGCTCTACCCAGTACTTC.